This paragraph covers one T cell receptor (beta chain) sequence. Its target antigen remains unknown. There are no base qualities to consult, and no much larger clone falls within one base. The trim is 10 bases for V and 12 bases for J, with a gap of 21 bases between the germline ends. CDR1 MDHEN and CDR2 SYDVKM are derived from the germline V gene. The CDR3 measures 13 amino acids from cysteine to phenylalanine. Kept here is only the CDR3 DNA, which spans 39 bases and is read in frame from base 1. Patients with a history of autoimmune disease or receiving systemic immunosuppression were excluded from the trial. Peripheral blood for TCR sequencing was collected from all dose cohorts at baseline, on cycle 4 day 1, and on cycle 7 day 1. The samples were taken from a phase I, first-in-human, multicenter, open-label dose-escalation trial of ivuxolimab. Adults with locally advanced or metastatic head and neck squamous cell, hepatocellular, melanoma or renal cell carcinoma were enrolled in the trial. Before TCR sequencing, CD4+ and CD8+ T cells were separately sorted from peripheral blood.

For sequencing of the TCRbeta CDR3 region, genomic DNA was extracted from the sorted cells. TCRbeta CDR3 regions were sequenced using the immunoSEQ Assay. Not all clones reach the TCRdb copy of this immuneACCESS table, which keeps in-frame sequences only. Checked studies attribute under half of the gap to unresolved V genes and leave the rest unexplained. The sample includes 40,000 to 50,000 clones, with approximately 86% observed a single time. 2.5% to 3% of the sample rests with the top ten. The record originates from a study of OX40 agonist ivuxolimab in advanced cancers. Concerning the study at large: Ivuxolimab, which targeted the costimulatory receptor OX40 (CD134), was an agonistic, fully human IgG2 monoclonal antibody. Intravenous ivuxolimab was administered to patients every 2 weeks at six dose levels: 0.01, 0.1, 0.3, 1.5, 3 and 10 mg/kg. Of the 50 to 55 patients in dose escalation, some 20 had hepatocellular carcinoma, about 15 had melanoma, 9 had renal cell carcinoma and 9 had head and neck cancer. In the dose-escalation cohort, 82.7% of patients were male, and the mean age was approximately 55 years, with a range of about 20 to 79. Patients were allowed to have had prior anti-PD-1, anti-PD-L1 or anti-CTLA-4 therapy, and approximately 43% of the dose-escalation patients had previously received checkpoint inhibitors. Partial responses occurred in three dose-escalation patients, of whom one had hepatocellular carcinoma and two had cutaneous melanoma. The point of sequencing TCRbeta in the periphery was to test whether ivuxolimab changed TCR sequence diversity and drove clonal T-cell expansion. The paper describes the monotherapy dose-escalation part (N of about 52 patients) of the phase I trial of ivuxolimab. General conclusions and limits of the study: After ivuxolimab, more expanded clones were found on average in CD8+ T cells than in CD4+ T cells. Antigen specificity was not determined for the clonally expanded peripheral T cells. At doses of 0.1 to 3.0 mg/kg, clonal expansion of both CD4+ and CD8+ blood T cells was observed from baseline to week 6. Low levels of normalized T-cell clonal expansion were also seen in some nonresponding patients. Partial responders in the 0.1-3.0 mg/kg groups had among the lowest normalized peripheral clonal expansion, especially among CD8+ T cells.

This clonotype was obtained from an adult with an advanced solid tumor such as melanoma, head and neck, liver or kidney cancer. Recombination connected TRBV28 to TRBJ1-4; the D gene identity is not certain. Material: CD4+ or CD8+ T cells sorted from blood, obtained in a trial of the OX40 agonist ivuxolimab. The nucleotides read TGTGCCACCCTCACCGGACCTCCCTGGGAACTGTTTTTT. Protein translation: CATLTGPPWELFF.